The rows below give T cell receptor beta chains drawn from one sample of a study of shared clonotypes between healthy human individuals. The repertoire was sequenced with immunoSEQ multiplex PCR; TCRdb's copy has only in-frame clones and lacks some. The sample lists 900,000 to 1,200,000 clones; approximately 80% were seen once. Sequenced material: memory CD4+ T cells from PBMCs. Receptors were obtained from a man aged 18 to 29 in good health. Some clones in this sample may be carry-over from other donors' samples. CDR3s include the opening cysteine and the closing phenylalanine or tryptophan. Fields, in order: clone size, D gene, V gene, CDR3 length, J gene, CDR3 protein, CDR3 DNA. The D gene is left open where the match is weak. Rows give clone size only sometimes, using once, few, many, or a class for an expanded clone.

NA	NA	TRBV7-8	17	TRBJ1-2	CASSLVVRATTNYGYTF	TGTGCCAGCAGCTTAGTAGTCCGGGCTACCACTAACTATGGCTACACCTTC
NA	NA	TRBV28	16	TRBJ1-3	CASSLIGQYSGNTIYF	TGTGCCAGCAGTTTGATTGGCCAATACTCTGGAAACACCATATATTTT
many	NA	TRBV7-3	21	TRBJ2-6	CASSPNPLTPDSYSGANVLTF	TGTGCCAGCAGCCCAAACCCACTGACCCCGGACAGTTACTCTGGGGCCAACGTCCTGACTTTC
NA	TRBD1	TRBV5-1	15	TRBJ1-2	CASSTQGAPNYGYTF	TGCGCCAGCAGCACTCAGGGGGCGCCTAACTATGGCTACACCTTC
once	NA	TRBV7-9	14	TRBJ1-3	CASSWVGSGNTIYF	TGTGCCAGCAGCTGGGTCGGGTCCGGAAACACCATATATTTT
NA	TRBD1	TRBV19	16	TRBJ2-2	CASSPPGQGNTGELFF	TGTGCCAGTAGTCCACCGGGACAGGGTAACACCGGGGAGCTGTTTTTT
many	TRBD2	TRBV7-6	16	TRBJ2-1	CASSLLGSGSTNEQFF	TGTGCCAGCAGCTTACTCGGAAGCGGGAGTACGAATGAGCAGTTCTTC
NA	NA	TRBV9	15	TRBJ2-7	CASSVGVTPVYEQYF	TGTGCCAGCAGCGTAGGGGTCACGCCAGTCTACGAGCAGTACTTC
NA	TRBD1	TRBV5-1	14	TRBJ2-5	CASSFGQGGETQYF	TGCGCCAGCAGCTTCGGACAGGGGGGAGAGACCCAGTACTTC
NA	NA	TRBV6-6	12	TRBJ1-2	CATHSGNYGYTF	TGTGCCACCCACTCAGGGAACTATGGCTACACCTTC
NA	TRBD1	TRBV5-1	14	TRBJ2-3	CASSSGQRTDTQYF	TGCGCCAGCAGCTCGGGACAGCGCACAGATACGCAGTATTTT
NA	TRBD1	TRBV9	15	TRBJ2-6	CASHRGPSGANVLTF	TGTGCCAGTCACAGGGGTCCCTCTGGGGCCAACGTCCTGACTTTC
NA	TRBD2	TRBV5-1	17	TRBJ2-3	CASNGRAGGPGTDTQYF	TGCGCCAGCAATGGTCGAGCGGGAGGGCCAGGGACAGATACGCAGTATTTT
NA	NA	TRBV7-2	14	TRBJ1-4	CASSFRRHNEKLFF	TGTGCCAGCAGCTTCCGACGCCATAATGAAAAACTGTTTTTT
NA	TRBD1	TRBV5-4	17	TRBJ1-1	CASSKGQGDHMNTEAFF	TGTGCCAGCAGCAAAGGACAGGGGGATCACATGAACACTGAAGCTTTCTTT
NA	NA	TRBV2	14	TRBJ1-3	CASTAGLAGNTIYF	TGTGCCAGCACCGCGGGACTAGCGGGAAACACCATATATTTT
NA	TRBD2	TRBV20-1	11	TRBJ2-1	CSTGTRIEQFF	TGCAGTACCGGGACTAGAATTGAGCAGTTCTTC
NA	TRBD2	TRBV9	18	TRBJ2-2	CASSSLGGRAYGTGELFF	TGTGCCAGCAGTTCGCTCGGCGGGAGGGCCTACGGCACCGGGGAGCTGTTTTTT
NA	TRBD1	TRBV29-1	11	TRBJ1-2	CSGQGNYGYTF	TGCAGCGGACAGGGGAACTATGGCTACACCTTC
NA	NA	TRBV2	12	TRBJ1-5	CASAPSNQPQHF	TGTGCCAGCGCTCCTTCCAATCAGCCCCAGCATTTT
NA	NA	TRBV9	15	TRBJ2-1	CASSVGQAHYNEQFF	TGTGCCAGCAGCGTAGGTCAGGCCCACTACAATGAGCAGTTCTTC
NA	NA	TRBV19	14	TRBJ1-1	CASRWGSKGTEAFF	TGTGCCAGTAGGTGGGGGTCAAAGGGGACTGAAGCTTTCTTT
NA	TRBD1	TRBV6-5	13	TRBJ2-5	CASSRGDRETQYF	TGTGCCAGCAGTCGTGGGGACAGGGAGACCCAGTACTTC
NA	TRBD1	TRBV4-1	19	TRBJ2-5	CASSLDPFSTGGRSKTQYF	TGCGCCAGCAGCCTCGACCCATTCTCGACAGGGGGGAGGTCAAAGACCCAGTACTTC
NA	NA	TRBV7-6	14	TRBJ2-7	CASSPRTILGEQYF	TGTGCCAGCAGCCCTAGAACAATTCTGGGCGAGCAGTACTTC
few	NA	TRBV20-1	10	TRBJ2-5	CNPGGETQYF	TGCAACCCCGGGGGAGAGACCCAGTACTTC
NA	TRBD2	TRBV7-9	16	TRBJ2-3	CASSLTSGRDTDTQYF	TGTGCCAGCAGCTTGACTAGCGGGAGGGATACAGATACGCAGTATTTT
NA	NA	TRBV4-2	18	TRBJ1-5	CASSQVTSKHYSNQPQHF	TGTGCCAGCAGCCAAGTGACGTCGAAACACTATAGCAATCAGCCCCAGCATTTT
once	NA	TRBV7-2	14	TRBJ2-2	CASSLGLVTGELFF	TGTGCCAGCAGCCTAGGACTGGTAACCGGGGAGCTGTTTTTT
NA	NA	TRBV27	16	TRBJ2-3	CASSPQDPRRGDTQYF	TGTGCCAGCAGTCCCCAGGACCCGCGGCGGGGAGATACGCAGTATTTT
NA	TRBD2	TRBV4-3	16	TRBJ2-7	CASSQDPSLAGGEQYF	TGCGCCAGCAGCCAAGACCCCTCCCTAGCGGGAGGCGAGCAGTACTTC
few	NA	TRBV5-4	13	TRBJ1-5	CASSPGGNQPQHF	TGTGCCAGCAGCCCCGGAGGGAATCAGCCCCAGCATTTT
NA	NA	TRBV5-1	16	TRBJ2-7	CASSLLLQGERYEQYF	TGCGCCAGCAGCTTGCTGCTGCAGGGCGAGCGCTACGAGCAGTACTTC
NA	NA	TRBV4-3	16	TRBJ2-7	CASSQGYPGPPYEQYF	TGCGCCAGCAGCCAAGGTTATCCCGGGCCCCCCTACGAGCAGTACTTC
once	TRBD1	TRBV6-5	13	TRBJ1-2	CASSRQGEYGYTF	TGTGCCAGCAGCAGACAGGGAGAGTATGGCTACACCTTC
few	NA	TRBV11-2	13	TRBJ1-1	CASSFHRNTEAFF	TGTGCCAGCAGCTTCCACAGGAACACTGAAGCTTTCTTT
once	NA	TRBV18	14	TRBJ1-1	CASSPSLTGAEAFF	TGTGCCAGCTCACCAAGCTTGACGGGCGCTGAAGCTTTCTTT
NA	TRBD2	TRBV10-1	18	TRBJ2-7	CASSGEASGRRRVYEQYF	TGCGCCAGCAGTGGCGAGGCTAGCGGGAGGAGAAGGGTCTACGAGCAGTACTTC
NA	NA	TRBV7-2	15	TRBJ2-5	CASSLDPRTQETQYF	TGTGCCAGCAGCTTAGACCCGCGGACCCAAGAGACCCAGTACTTC
NA	NA	TRBV2	13	TRBJ2-1	CATTWEQYNEQFF	TGTGCCACCACCTGGGAGCAGTACAATGAGCAGTTCTTC
many	NA	TRBV4-3	16	TRBJ2-3	CASSQESGLGKDTQYF	TGCGCCAGCAGCCAAGAATCAGGGCTAGGTAAAGATACGCAGTATTTT
NA	NA	TRBV9	18	TRBJ2-6	CASSVGQGLSSGANVLTF	TGTGCCAGCAGCGTAGGACAGGGACTGAGCTCTGGGGCCAACGTCCTGACTTTC
NA	TRBD1	TRBV4-3	15	TRBJ1-2	CASSQGTGGEDGYTF	TGCGCCAGCAGCCAAGGGACAGGGGGCGAAGATGGCTACACCTTC
NA	NA	TRBV23-1	18	TRBJ2-7	CASSLCFPRLSGDYEQYF	TGCGCCAGCAGTTTGTGTTTTCCCAGATTGTCAGGGGACTACGAGCAGTACTTC
few	NA	TRBV25-1	13	TRBJ1-5	CASSEREDQPQHF	TGTGCCAGCAGTGAACGCGAGGATCAGCCCCAGCATTTT
once	TRBD1	TRBV10-2	19	TRBJ1-4	CASSGGPGQTSSTNEKLFF	TGCGCCAGCAGTGGAGGGCCGGGACAGACGTCATCAACTAATGAAAAACTGTTTTTT
few	TRBD2	TRBV12-5	17	TRBJ2-1	CASGLGLSGSGGNEQFF	TGTGCTAGTGGTTTGGGGCTTAGCGGGAGTGGCGGCAATGAGCAGTTCTTC
NA	NA	TRBV6-5	15	TRBJ2-1	CASSYVLGPYNEQFF	TGTGCCAGCAGTTACGTCCTGGGTCCTTACAATGAGCAGTTCTTC
few	TRBD2	TRBV5-1	13	TRBJ2-5	CASSPTSGETQYF	TGCGCCAGCAGCCCGACTAGCGGGGAGACCCAGTACTTC
NA	TRBD2	TRBV15	16	TRBJ2-5	CATSRGSGGRGETQYF	TGTGCCACCAGCAGAGGATCCGGCGGGAGAGGTGAGACCCAGTACTTC
NA	NA	TRBV29-1	12	TRBJ2-1	CSVGRGYGEQFF	TGCAGCGTTGGCCGGGGATACGGTGAGCAGTTCTTC
NA	TRBD1	TRBV5-1	13	TRBJ1-1	CASSLAGGGGAFF	TGCGCCAGCAGCTTGGCAGGGGGCGGTGGGGCTTTCTTT
NA	NA	TRBV14	14	TRBJ2-2	CASSPIGQTGELFF	TGTGCCAGCAGCCCCATCGGACAGACCGGGGAGCTGTTTTTT
NA	NA	TRBV10-1	9	TRBJ2-5	CASPKTQYF	TGCGCCAGTCCTAAGACCCAGTACTTC
NA	NA	TRBV7-2	16	TRBJ1-4	CASSPGWAGQDEKLFF	TGTGCCAGCAGCCCGGGATGGGCGGGCCAGGATGAAAAACTGTTTTTT
NA	NA	TRBV11-1	13	TRBJ2-1	CASSLGSKNEQFF	TGTGCCAGCAGCTTAGGTTCGAAGAATGAGCAGTTCTTC
NA	NA	TRBV6-1	13	TRBJ2-7	CATQQQGANEQYF	TGTGCCACCCAACAACAGGGAGCCAACGAGCAGTACTTC
NA	NA	TRBV2	11	TRBJ2-7	CASSQQGGQYF	TGTGCCAGCAGCCAACAGGGTGGGCAGTACTTC
NA	TRBD1	TRBV5-6	17	TRBJ2-1	CASSPDRERAGYNEQFF	TGTGCCAGCAGCCCGGACAGGGAGAGGGCAGGGTACAATGAGCAGTTCTTC
many	NA	TRBV4-3	19	TRBJ2-2	CASSQELTGWSYFSGELFF	TGCGCCAGCAGCCAAGAACTAACAGGGTGGTCTTACTTCAGCGGGGAGCTGTTTTTT